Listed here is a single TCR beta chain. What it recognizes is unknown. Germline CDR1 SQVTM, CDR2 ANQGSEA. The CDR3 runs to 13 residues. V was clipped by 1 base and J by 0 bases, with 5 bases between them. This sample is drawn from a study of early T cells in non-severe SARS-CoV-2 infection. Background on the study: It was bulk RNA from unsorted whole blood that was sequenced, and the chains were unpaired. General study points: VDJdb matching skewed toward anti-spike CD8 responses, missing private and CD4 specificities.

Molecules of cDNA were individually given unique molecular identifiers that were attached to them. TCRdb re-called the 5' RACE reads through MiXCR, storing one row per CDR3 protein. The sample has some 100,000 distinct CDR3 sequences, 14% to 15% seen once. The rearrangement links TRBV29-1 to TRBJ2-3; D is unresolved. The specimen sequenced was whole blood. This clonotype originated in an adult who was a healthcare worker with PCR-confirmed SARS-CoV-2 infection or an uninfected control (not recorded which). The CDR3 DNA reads TGCAGCGTTGAAGGGGGAAGCACAGATACGCAGTATTTT. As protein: CSVEGGSTDTQYF.